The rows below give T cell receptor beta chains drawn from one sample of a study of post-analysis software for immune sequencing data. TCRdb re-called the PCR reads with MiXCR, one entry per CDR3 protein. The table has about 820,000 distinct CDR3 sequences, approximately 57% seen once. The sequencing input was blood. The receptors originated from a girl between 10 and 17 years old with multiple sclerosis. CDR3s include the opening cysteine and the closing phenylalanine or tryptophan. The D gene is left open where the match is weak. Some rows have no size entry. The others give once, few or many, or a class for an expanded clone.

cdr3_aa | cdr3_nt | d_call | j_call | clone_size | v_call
CSARKVAAETQYF | TGCAGTGCTCGAAAGGTGGCCGCGGAGACCCAGTACTTC | . | TRBJ2-5 | few | TRBV20-1
CASSQGQAPTDTQYF | TGTGCCAGCAGCCAAGGACAGGCCCCCACAGATACGCAGTATTTT | . | TRBJ2-3 | few | TRBV3-1
CASSQETATYDGCTF | TGTGCCAGCAGCCAAGAGACAGCTACCTACGATGGCTGCACCTTC | . | TRBJ1-2 | . | TRBV4-2
CASSLSGQRTGVYEQYF | TGCGCCAGCAGCTTGTCAGGCCAGAGGACAGGGGTCTACGAGCAGTACTTC | TRBD1 | TRBJ2-7 | . | TRBV5-1
CSGNAGSPEGYTF | TGCAGTGGGAATGCAGGGAGCCCAGAAGGCTACACCTTC | . | TRBJ1-2 | . | TRBV20-1
CASSLVAGIQETQYF | TGTGCCAGCAGTTTAGTTGCAGGTATCCAGGAGACCCAGTACTTC | . | TRBJ2-5 | few | TRBV27
CSTGLALYNEQFF | TGCAGCACGGGACTAGCTCTGTACAATGAGCAGTTCTTC | TRBD2 | TRBJ2-1 | . | TRBV29-1
CASRSLTSGNTDTQYF | TGTGCCAGTCGGTCCCTGACTAGCGGAAACACAGATACGCAGTATTTT | TRBD2 | TRBJ2-3 | . | TRBV3-1
CSVGDRVSTEAFF | TGCAGCGTTGGGGACAGGGTGAGCACTGAAGCTTTCTTT | TRBD1 | TRBJ1-1 | . | TRBV29-1
CASSTLQGSHGYTF | TGTGCCAGCAGCACGTTACAGGGGTCGCATGGCTACACCTTC | TRBD1 | TRBJ1-2 | few | TRBV5-1
CSASTTGSETQYF | TGCAGTGCGAGCACGACAGGATCAGAGACCCAGTACTTC | . | TRBJ2-5 | . | TRBV20-1
CASSRVVREDTKNIQYF | TGTGCCAGCAGCAGAGTTGTGCGGGAGGATACCAAAAACATTCAGTACTTC | TRBD2 | TRBJ2-4 | . | TRBV7-2
CASSPRAGGDYNEQFF | TGCGCCAGCAGCCCCCGAGCCGGGGGCGACTACAATGAGCAGTTCTTC | . | TRBJ2-1 | . | TRBV4-3
CSANPPGLAQETQYF | TGCAGTGCTAATCCCCCGGGACTAGCACAAGAGACCCAGTACTTC | TRBD2 | TRBJ2-5 | . | TRBV20-1
CASSAGGADPEAFF | TGTGCCAGCAGCGCCGGGGGAGCCGACCCTGAAGCTTTCTTT | . | TRBJ1-1 | . | TRBV11-2
CATSKSLGGSIGVQGSNEQFF | TGTGCCACCAGTAAGAGTCTCGGTGGTAGTATTGGGGTACAAGGGTCCAATGAGCAGTTCTTC | . | TRBJ2-1 | . | TRBV15
CSVSGQAKNIQYF | TGCAGCGTCTCGGGACAAGCCAAAAACATTCAGTACTTC | . | TRBJ2-4 | . | TRBV29-1
CASGLTGFEQYF | TGTGCCAGCGGCCTGACAGGCTTCGAGCAGTACTTC | . | TRBJ2-7 | . | TRBV6-5
CAISGGERSGYGYTF | TGTGCCATCAGTGGGGGGGAACGAAGCGGCTATGGCTACACCTTC | . | TRBJ1-2 | few | TRBV10-3
CASSQDGRVEQFF | TGTGCCAGCAGCCAAGATGGGAGGGTGGAGCAGTTCTTC | TRBD2 | TRBJ2-1 | once | TRBV3-1
CASSLDGSSGSRVRELFF | TGCGCCAGCAGCTTGGACGGTTCTAGCGGGAGTCGAGTGCGGGAGCTGTTTTTT | TRBD2 | TRBJ2-2 | . | TRBV5-1
CASSQDLRVETQYF | TGTGCCAGCAGCCAAGATCTACGGGTAGAGACCCAGTACTTC | . | TRBJ2-5 | few | TRBV3-1
CSVDSPKNIQYF | TGCAGCGTGGACAGCCCCAAAAACATTCAGTACTTC | . | TRBJ2-4 | . | TRBV29-1
CGARALVVAGNEQYF | TGCGGTGCTAGAGCCCTTGTGGTAGCGGGCAACGAGCAGTACTTC | TRBD2 | TRBJ2-7 | . | TRBV20-1
CSVEEGLTQYF | TGCAGCGTTGAAGAAGGTCTAACCCAGTACTTC | . | TRBJ2-7 | . | TRBV29-1
CASSLNPLVAPSTDTQYF | TGTGCCAGCAGCTTAAATCCCCTAGTAGCGCCTAGCACAGATACGCAGTATTTT | . | TRBJ2-3 | . | TRBV7-3
CASSSSMRTEAFF | TGTGCCAGCAGCTCTTCAATGAGGACTGAAGCTTTCTTT | . | TRBJ1-1 | once | TRBV7-9
CASSDGQGYGYTF | TGTGCCAGCAGTGACGGACAGGGTTATGGCTACACCTTC | TRBD1 | TRBJ1-2 | few | TRBV2
CASTHESGTGAKEQYF | TGTGCCAGCACTCATGAATCCGGGACAGGTGCGAAGGAGCAGTACTTC | TRBD1 | TRBJ2-7 | few | TRBV6-5
CATSRDGRGSGHF | TGTGCCACCAGCAGAGATGGAAGGGGATCAGGGCATTTT | . | TRBJ1-5 | once | TRBV15
CSATTSALYNEQFF | TGCAGTGCTACCACTAGCGCCCTATACAATGAGCAGTTCTTC | TRBD2 | TRBJ2-1 | . | TRBV20-1
CASSRGTGRQETQYF | TGCGCCAGCAGCCGCGGGACAGGTAGACAAGAGACCCAGTACTTC | TRBD1 | TRBJ2-5 | few | TRBV5-1
CSARASLGGRYEQYF | TGCAGTGCTAGAGCGTCCCTGGGGGGCCGCTACGAGCAGTACTTC | . | TRBJ2-7 | . | TRBV20-1
CASSYSRDQPQHF | TGTGCCAGCAGTTACTCTCGAGATCAGCCCCAGCATTTT | . | TRBJ1-5 | . | TRBV6-5
CASSPERGDSHNEQFF | TGCGCCAGCAGCCCCGAGAGGGGGGATAGCCACAATGAGCAGTTCTTC | . | TRBJ2-1 | . | TRBV5-1
CASSYGVGRKYEQYF | TGTGCCAGCAGTTACGGGGTCGGGCGTAAATACGAGCAGTACTTC | . | TRBJ2-7 | . | TRBV6-5
CASSPSRDNEQFF | TGTGCCAGCTCACCATCACGGGACAATGAGCAGTTCTTC | . | TRBJ2-1 | few | TRBV18
CASSLGGRDKNTEAFF | TGCGCCAGCAGCCTAGGCGGGCGGGACAAGAACACTGAAGCTTTCTTT | . | TRBJ1-1 | few | TRBV5-1
CASSQEGVPLSYNEQFF | TGCGCCAGCAGCCAAGAAGGCGTTCCACTCTCCTACAATGAGCAGTTCTTC | . | TRBJ2-1 | few | TRBV4-1